This T cell receptor beta chain originates from a study of blood T cell repertoires in COVID-19. Background on the study: Acute and convalescent COVID-19 specimens originated in the United States, Italy and Spain. Sources were T cells, B-cell-depleted T cells, or PBMCs; the material itself was cDNA or gDNA.

Trimming removed 7 bases from V and 4 bases from J; junction bases left unmatched: 7. Germline CDR1 and CDR2: SQVTM and ANQGSEA. This CDR3 has 15 residues. Original processing methods: The authors estimated nucleated cell counts from reference gene primer amplification. TCRdb's copy holds only in-frame clones and misses some; the assay was immunoSEQ multiplex PCR. Clonal size and the V and J genes are those of that table, whereas D and trimming came from the DNA. The sample yields 120,000 or so clones, 70% to 90% seen once. The rearrangement links TRBV29-1 to TRBJ2-2, with 12 bases lining up with TRBD2. The sample was peripheral blood. This clonotype was obtained from a man aged 35-49 years with acute or convalescent COVID-19. This chain's CDR3 is CSGKTSGSGTGELFF. The CDR3 DNA follows: TGCAGCGGGAAGACTAGCGGGAGTGGCACCGGGGAGCTGTTTTTT.